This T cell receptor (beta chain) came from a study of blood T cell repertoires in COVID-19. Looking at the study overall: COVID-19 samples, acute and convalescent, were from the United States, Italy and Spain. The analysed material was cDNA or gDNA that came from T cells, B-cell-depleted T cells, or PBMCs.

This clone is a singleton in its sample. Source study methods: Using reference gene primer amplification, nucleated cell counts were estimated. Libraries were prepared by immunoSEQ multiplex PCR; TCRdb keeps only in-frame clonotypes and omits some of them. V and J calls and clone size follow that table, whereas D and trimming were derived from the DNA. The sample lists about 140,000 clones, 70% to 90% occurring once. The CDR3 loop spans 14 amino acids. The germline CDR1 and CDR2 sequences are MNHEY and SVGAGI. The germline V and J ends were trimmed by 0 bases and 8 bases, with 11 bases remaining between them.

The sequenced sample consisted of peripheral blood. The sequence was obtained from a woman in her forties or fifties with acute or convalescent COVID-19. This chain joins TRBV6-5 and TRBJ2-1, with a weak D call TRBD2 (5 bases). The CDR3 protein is CASSYSEDGDEQFF. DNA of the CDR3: TGTGCCAGCAGTTACTCGGAAGACGGGGATGAGCAGTTCTTC.